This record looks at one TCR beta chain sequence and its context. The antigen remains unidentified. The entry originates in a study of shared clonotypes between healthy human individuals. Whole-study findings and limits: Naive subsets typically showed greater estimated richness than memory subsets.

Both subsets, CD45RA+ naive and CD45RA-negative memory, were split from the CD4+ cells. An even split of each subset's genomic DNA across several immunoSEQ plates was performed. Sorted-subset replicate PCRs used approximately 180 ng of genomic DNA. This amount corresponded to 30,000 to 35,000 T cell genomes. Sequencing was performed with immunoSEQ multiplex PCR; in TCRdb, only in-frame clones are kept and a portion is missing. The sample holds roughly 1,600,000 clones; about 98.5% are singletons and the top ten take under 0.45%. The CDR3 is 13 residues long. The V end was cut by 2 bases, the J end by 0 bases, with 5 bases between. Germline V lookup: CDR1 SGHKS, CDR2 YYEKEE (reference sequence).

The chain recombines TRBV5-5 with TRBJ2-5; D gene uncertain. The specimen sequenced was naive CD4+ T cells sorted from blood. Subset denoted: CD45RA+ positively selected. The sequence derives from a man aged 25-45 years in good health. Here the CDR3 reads CASSFPNQETQYF. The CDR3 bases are TGTGCCAGCAGCTTTCCCAACCAAGAGACCCAGTACTTC.